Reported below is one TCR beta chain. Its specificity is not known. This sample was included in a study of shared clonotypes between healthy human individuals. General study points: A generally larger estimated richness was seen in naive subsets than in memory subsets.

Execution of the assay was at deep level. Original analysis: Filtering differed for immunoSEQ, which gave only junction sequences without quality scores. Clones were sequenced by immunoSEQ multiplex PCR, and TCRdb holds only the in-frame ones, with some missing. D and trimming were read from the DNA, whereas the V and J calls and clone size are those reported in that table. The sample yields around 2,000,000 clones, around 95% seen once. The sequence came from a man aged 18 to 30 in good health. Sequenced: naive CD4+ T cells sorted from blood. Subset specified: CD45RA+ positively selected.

The DNA of the CDR3 is TGCGCCAGCAGCCAAGAGACGAAACAGGGGAGCTCCTACGAGCAGTACTTC. Its protein product is CASSQETKQGSSYEQYF. The rearrangement links TRBV4-3 to TRBJ2-7; 7 bases map to TRBD1. CDR3 length: 17 amino acids. Looked up from germline, CDR1 is LGHNA and CDR2 is YSLEER. V shed 0 bases and J 0 bases; nucleotides not matched to a gene: 8.